A single sample is the source of the 21 T cell receptor beta chains below, sequenced in a study of shared clonotypes between healthy human individuals. Sequencing was performed with immunoSEQ multiplex PCR; in TCRdb, only in-frame clones are kept and a portion is missing. In the table there are over a million clones, over 95% of which are singletons. The sequencing input was naive CD4+ T cells sorted from blood. Subset noted: CD45RA+ positively selected. These receptors originate from a man aged 25 to 45 in good health.

Only one count was recorded for this clone. The CDR3 DNA is TGCGCCAGCAGCTATGCAGGGGTGTATGAAAAACTGTTTTTT. Translating it yields CASSYAGVYEKLFF. The chain combines TRBV5-1 with TRBJ1-4; possibly TRBD1 for D (6 bases). Trimming removed 3 bases from V and 6 bases from J, with 12 bases in between. This CDR3 region has 14 residues. Germline V lookup: CDR1 SGHRS, CDR2 YFSETQ.

The chain is built from TRBV18 and TRBJ1-1; no clear D gene. The CDR3 length is 17 residues. Germline V lookup: CDR1 KGHSH, CDR2 LQKENI. Trimming cost V 2 bases and J 1 base, with 17 bases left between them. CDR3 DNA sequence: TGTGCCAGCTCACCATTTGGTTCGGGGAGATCGAACACTGAAGCTTTCTTT. This translates into CASSPFGSGRSNTEAFF. The full variable domain, its missing parts supplied by reference TRBV18 and TRBJ1-1, is NAGVMQNPRHLVRRRGQEARLRCSPMKGHSHVYWYRQLPEEGLKFMVYLQKENIIDESGMPKERFSAEFPKEGPSILRIQQVVRGDSAAYFCASSPFGSGRSNTEAFFGQGTRLTVV.

This sequence joins TRBV6-5 and TRBJ1-5, with D possibly TRBD1 on 5 matching bases. Trimming took 6 bases from V and 4 from J, leaving 10 bases between them. Germline CDR1 MNHEY, CDR2 SVGAGI. There are 13 residues in the CDR3. The chain's CDR3 is CASRLTVNQPQHF. Here the CDR3 DNA reads TGTGCCAGCAGATTGACAGTGAATCAGCCCCAGCATTTT.

The V and J genes are TRBV6-1 and TRBJ2-3, with D maybe TRBD2 (6 bases). CDR1 MNHNS and CDR2 SASEGT come from the germline V gene. V lost 9 bases, J lost 1 base, and 14 bases lay in between. The CDR3 extends over 14 amino acids. The CDR3 DNA is TGTGCCAGTAAGGCGGGGCTCCGCACAGATACGCAGTATTTT. It yields the protein CASKAGLRTDTQYF.

This chain links TRBV21-1 with TRBJ1-5; TRBD1 was called by the table and not checked on the DNA. TRBV21-1 is a documented pseudogene. The CDR3 is 16 amino acids. CDR3 DNA sequence: TGTGCCAGCAGCACTGGACAGGGGGCAAGCAATCAGCCCCAGCATTTT. It specifies CASSTGQGASNQPQHF.

The chain couples TRBV10-3 to TRBJ2-3; 9 bases are a match to TRBD2. The CDR3 consists of 18 residues. J gave up 5 bases and V 3 bases, and 15 bases lay outside the gene matches. The V gene's germline CDR1 is ENHRY and CDR2 SYGVKD. In DNA form, the CDR3 reads TGTGCCATCAGTGATATCAGGGGCGGCGGGAGGGCCGTAGATACGCAGTATTTT. It translates to CAISDIRGGGRAVDTQYF.

V and J are TRBV25-1 and TRBJ2-7; tentatively, D is TRBD2 (5 bases). The CDR3 length is 18 residues. In germline, CDR1 is MGHDK, CDR2 SYGVNS. Trimming pared 6 bases from V and 0 bases from J, leaving 24 bases between. The CDR3 reads CASSAYYKGSGSSYEQYF. The CDR3 nucleotides are TGTGCCAGCAGCGCCTACTATAAAGGGAGCGGTTCCTCCTACGAGCAGTACTTC.

The gene calls are TRBV10-1 and TRBJ2-1; D remains unclear. This CDR3 has 11 residues. Per germline, CDR1 WNHNN and CDR2 SYGVQD (reference sequence). Trimming cost V 2 bases and J 7 bases, with 3 bases left between them. The CDR3 DNA reads as TGCGCCAGCAGTGAGGAAAATGAGCAGTTCTTC. Translated, it gives CASSEENEQFF.

The DNA for the CDR3 is TGTGCCAGTAGTGACCTTCCCGGGTACGAGCAGTACTTC. Translating gives CASSDLPGYEQYF. The genes are TRBV19 and TRBJ2-7, with unresolved D. The germline V gene encodes CDR1 LNHDA and CDR2 SQIVND (reference sequence). The length of the CDR3 is 13 residues. The V end was cut by 5 bases, the J end by 4 bases, with 12 bases between.

The chain uses TRBV30 and TRBJ2-6; D gene uncertain. V lost 2 bases and J lost 0, with 11 bases in between. The V gene's germline CDR1 is GTSNPN and CDR2 SVGIG (reference sequence). This CDR3 contains 16 residues. This CDR3 reads CAWSIPRHSGANVLTF. In DNA form, the CDR3 reads TGTGCCTGGAGTATCCCTAGACACTCTGGGGCCAACGTCCTGACTTTC.

The chain combines TRBV25-1 with TRBJ2-2; D uncertain. The CDR3 loop spans 15 amino acids. V lost 1 base and J lost 1, with 7 bases in between. Germline V CDR1 and CDR2: MGHDK, SYGVNS. In nucleotides, the CDR3 is TGTGCCAGCAGTGAATTCGAACGGAACACCGGGGAGCTGTTTTTT. It yields the protein CASSEFERNTGELFF.

This chain links TRBV5-4 with TRBJ2-4; the D is unclear. V was clipped by 0 bases and J by 0 bases, with 7 bases between them. CDR1 is SGHNT, CDR2 YYREEE, per germline (reference sequence). There are 15 residues in the CDR3. The CDR3 DNA reads as TGTGCCAGCAGCTTGGGTCTCTTAGCCAAAAACATTCAGTACTTC. Amino acid sequence: CASSLGLLAKNIQYF.

The chain joins TRBV2 to TRBJ1-5; D unresolved. The germline gives CDR1 SNHLY, CDR2 FYNNEI. V was cut by 4 bases and J by 2 bases, with 15 bases left in between. This CDR3 has 16 amino acids. CDR3 in DNA: TGTGCCAGCAGTGCCCGAGGGAGCGGAGGCAATCAGCCCCAGCATTTT. It encodes CASSARGSGGNQPQHF.

The rearrangement links TRBV11-2 to TRBJ2-2; TRBD1 agrees at 7 bases. Trimming cost V 3 bases and J 4 bases; bases outside gene matches: 8. The CDR3 spans 16 residues. Germline V gene data show CDR1 as SGHAT and CDR2 as FQNNGV. This CDR3 reads CASSFVTGLSTGELFF. CDR3 DNA: TGTGCCAGCAGCTTTGTGACAGGGTTAAGCACCGGGGAGCTGTTTTTT.

This clone was seen just once. This chain connects TRBV29-1 to TRBJ2-5; 8 bases are a match to TRBD2. The V gene end was trimmed by 6 bases and the J gene end by 4 bases; junction bases not matched to a gene: 4. The CDR3 runs to 12 residues. The germline V gene encodes CDR1 SQVTM and CDR2 ANQGSEA. CDR3 protein: CSVSSGAETQYF. The CDR3 DNA follows: TGCAGCGTCAGTAGCGGGGCAGAGACCCAGTACTTC. Complete variable domain (other parts from reference TRBV29-1 and TRBJ2-5): SAVISQKPSRDICQRGTSLTIQCQVDSQVTMMFWYRQQPGQSLTLIATANQGSEATYESGFVIDKFPISRPNLTFSTLTVSNMSPEDSSIYLCSVSSGAETQYFGPGTRLLVL.

The J gene is TRBJ2-7, the V gene TRBV6-1, with a tentative D call TRBD2 (6 bases). Germline V gene sequence: CDR1 MNHNS, CDR2 SASEGT. The CDR3 consists of 11 residues. With 3 bases removed from V and 12 bases from J, the gap between germline ends came to 12 bases. The CDR3 DNA reads TGTGCCAGCAGTGAGCGGGGAGCAGGGTACTTC. Residues: CASSERGAGYF.

The gene calls are TRBV6-5 and TRBJ2-7, with 9 nucleotides matching TRBD2. This CDR3 is built from 15 residues. CDR1 is MNHEY and CDR2 is SVGAGI in the germline V gene. The V segment lost 6 bases and the J segment 3 bases; nucleotides outside the gene matches: 9. CDR3 region: CASSPTAGGIYEQYF. CDR3 coding DNA: TGTGCCAGCAGCCCCACAGCGGGAGGAATCTACGAGCAGTACTTC.

V and J are TRBV19 and TRBJ2-5, with 7 bases lining up with TRBD2. V lost 6 bases, J lost 2 bases, and 12 bases stayed unmatched. Germline-derived CDR1 and CDR2 are LNHDA and SQIVND (reference sequence). The CDR3 has 16 amino acids. The CDR3 nucleotides read TGTGCCAGTAGCCCCCCCCGGAAGGGAGGGCAAGAGACCCAGTACTTC. It specifies CASSPPRKGGQETQYF. The full variable domain, rest sourced from reference TRBV19 and TRBJ2-5, is DGGITQSPKYLFRKEGQNVTLSCEQNLNHDAMYWYRQDPGQGLRLIYYSQIVNDFQKGDIAEGYSVSREKKESFPLTVTSAQKNPTAFYLCASSPPRKGGQETQYFGPGTRLLVL.

The CDR3 coding sequence is TGTGCCAGCAGCCCCCGTAAAGGGGATAACCCTGAAGCTTTCTTT. Its translation: CASSPRKGDNPEAFF. The chain links TRBV7-8 to TRBJ1-1, with a possible D match to TRBD1 (5 bases). The V gene's germline CDR1 is SGHVS and CDR2 FQNEAQ. V was shortened by 5 bases and J by 6 bases, with 19 bases between the two germline ends. This CDR3 is 15 amino acids long.

The chain carries TRBV19 and TRBJ2-2; D might be TRBD2 (6 bases). The CDR3 loop spans 17 amino acids. Germline CDR1 is LNHDA and CDR2 is SQIVND (reference sequence). Deletions cut 9 bases from V and 5 bases from J, with 25 bases between. The CDR3 bases are TGTGCCAGCACGCACGCGCGGGGACTTTCCCTTACCGGGGAGCTGTTTTTT. As protein: CASTHARGLSLTGELFF.

The chain has TRBV1 and TRBJ2-5. TRBV1 is designated a pseudogene. The CDR3 is 16 residues long. The CDR3: CTSSPGAVYRDETQYF. Here the CDR3 DNA reads TGCACCAGCTCCCCCGGGGCCGTTTATCGGGATGAGACCCAGTACTTC.